These 19 T cell receptor beta chains were all obtained from the same sample, sequenced in a study of blood T cell repertoires in COVID-19. Assay used: immunoSEQ multiplex PCR; TCRdb lists only in-frame clones, some missing. The sample gives around 370,000 clones, more than 75% of which show up once; 1.2% is in the top ten. What was sequenced was PBMCs or T cells enriched from blood (not recorded which). These receptor sequences come from a woman under 30 who had recovered from COVID-19.

CDR3 loop: CASSRLTDTQYF. Written as DNA, the CDR3 is TGTGCCAGCAGCAGACTCACAGATACGCAGTATTTT. The chain is built from TRBV7-9 and TRBJ2-3; D uncertain. V gave up 5 bases and J gave up 2 bases, with 5 bases separating them. CDR3 length: 12 residues. CDR1 and CDR2 from the germline V gene are SEHNR and FQNEAQ (reference sequence).

The rearrangement links TRBV6-5 to TRBJ1-5; the D gene is possibly TRBD1 (5 bases). V gave up 6 bases and J gave up 4 bases, with 13 bases separating them. Germline lookup yields CDR1 MNHEY and CDR2 SVGAGI. The CDR3 runs 14 residues. CDR3 sequence reads: CASSRGAGNQPQHF. The CDR3 DNA sequence: TGTGCCAGCAGCCGTGGGGCAGGGAATCAGCCCCAGCATTTT.

The chain carries TRBV10-1 and TRBJ2-7, with 8 bases lining up with TRBD1. The CDR3 length is 14 residues. CDR1 and CDR2 from the germline V gene are WNHNN and SYGVQD (reference sequence). The V gene end was trimmed by 4 bases and the J gene end by 8 bases; junction bases not matched to a gene: 10. The CDR3 nucleotides read TGCGCCAGCAGTGGGGGGCAGGACAGGGACCAGCAGTACTTC. It specifies CASSGGQDRDQQYF.

The chain couples TRBV4-1 to TRBJ2-5; 11 bases fit TRBD2. J was trimmed by 4 bases and V by 0 bases; bases with no gene match: 13. Germline lookup yields CDR1 MGHRA and CDR2 YSYEKL. The CDR3 has 19 residues. CDR3 amino acids: CASSQDKSSGGALLETQYF. The CDR3 DNA reads as TGCGCCAGCAGCCAAGACAAGAGTAGCGGGGGGGCCCTATTAGAGACCCAGTACTTC.

The rearrangement uses TRBV6-4 and TRBJ1-1; D call uncertain. Germline lookup yields CDR1 MRHNA and CDR2 SNTAGT. The length of the CDR3 is 13 residues. Trimming pared 5 bases from V and 2 bases from J, leaving 9 bases between. This CDR3 reads CASSLEGNTEAFF. CDR3 nucleotide sequence: TGTGCCAGCAGTTTGGAGGGAAACACTGAAGCTTTCTTT.

A single count supports this clone. The chain carries TRBV30 and TRBJ1-2; 8 bases align to TRBD1. Trimming cost V 1 base and J 1 base; bases outside gene matches: 14. Germline CDR1 and CDR2: GTSNPN and SVGIG (reference sequence). This CDR3 region has 18 residues. The CDR3 DNA follows: TGTGCCTGGAGTGGGGCCTTGGACAGGGACCGTTTTAACTATGGCTACACCTTC. Translation gives CAWSGALDRDRFNYGYTF.

The chain combines TRBV30 with TRBJ1-2, with 11 bases aligning to TRBD1. V was clipped by 4 bases and J by 7 bases; unmatched bases: 5. This CDR3 has 13 residues. CDR1 is GTSNPN, CDR2 SVGIG, per germline (reference sequence). The CDR3 is CAWTPGTGGGYTF. The CDR3 nucleotides read TGTGCCTGGACCCCCGGGACAGGGGGTGGCTACACCTTC.

J is TRBJ1-5 and V is TRBV2; D gene uncertain. The CDR3 has 13 residues. Between the trimmed V and J ends, which lost 3 bases and 11 bases, there was a span of 14 bases. Per the germline V gene, CDR1 is SNHLY and CDR2 is FYNNEI. In DNA, the CDR3 is TGTGCCAGCAGTGACCAAACCCTTACAGCCCAGCATTTT. As protein: CASSDQTLTAQHF.

The CDR3 region has the DNA TGTGCCAGCAGCTTAGGAGGAACCCTCGGCACTGAAGCTTTCTTT. It codes for CASSLGGTLGTEAFF. This chain joins TRBV7-6 and TRBJ1-1; D gene unclear. V gave up 1 base and J gave up 4 bases, with 13 bases separating them. The V gene's germline CDR1 is SGHVS and CDR2 FNYEAQ. The CDR3 runs 15 residues.

This clone was detected only once. The V gene is TRBV27, the J gene TRBJ2-7, with D tentatively TRBD2 (7 bases). The CDR3 extends over 15 amino acids. Germline V gene data show CDR1 as MNHEY and CDR2 as SMNVEV (reference sequence). Between the trimmed V and J ends, which lost 2 bases and 0 bases, there was a span of 11 bases. The CDR3 DNA is TGTGCCAGCAGTTTAGGGCGGGGGCTCTCCTACGAGCAGTACTTC. This codes for CASSLGRGLSYEQYF.

This chain joins TRBV5-1 and TRBJ1-1, with TRBD1 matching over 11 bases. Germline V gene sequence: CDR1 SGHRS, CDR2 YFSETQ. This CDR3 has 17 amino acids. The trim removed 3 bases at V and 7 bases at J, leaving 14 bases unmatched. CDR3 bases: TGCGCCAGCAGCTCCTCGGACAGGGGGCCCCACAGGGGTGAAGCTTTCTTT. This encodes CASSSSDRGPHRGEAFF.

The chain has TRBV19 and TRBJ1-1, with TRBD1 matching over 8 bases. J was trimmed by 7 bases and V by 6 bases; bases with no gene match: 7. Germline loops: CDR1 LNHDA, CDR2 SQIVND (reference sequence). The CDR3 length is 13 residues. The CDR3 sequence is CASSPGGANEAFF. The CDR3 DNA follows: TGTGCCAGTAGCCCAGGGGGCGCGAATGAAGCTTTCTTT.

The chain recombines TRBV2 with TRBJ1-6; 9 nucleotides match TRBD1. The V gene end was trimmed by 5 bases and the J gene end by 8 bases; junction bases not matched to a gene: 7. Germline CDR1 SNHLY, CDR2 FYNNEI. This CDR3 region has 15 residues. The DNA of the CDR3 is TGTGCCAGCAGTCGAGGACAGGGGACCTATTCACCCCTCCACTTT. Residues: CASSRGQGTYSPLHF. Full variable domain (remainder filled in from reference TRBV2 and TRBJ1-6): EPEVTQTPSHQVTQMGQEVILRCVPISNHLYFYWYRQILGQKVEFLVSFYNNEISEKSEIFDDQFSVERPDGSNFTLKIRSTKLEDSAMYFCASSRGQGTYSPLHFGNGTRLTVT.

The rearrangement uses TRBV24-1 and TRBJ2-3; D may be TRBD1 (5 bases). CDR1 and CDR2 (germline): KGHDR, SFDVKD. The CDR3 runs to 14 residues. V was cut by 8 bases and J by 0 bases, with 11 bases left in between. CDR3: CATNSDSSTDTQYF. The CDR3 DNA sequence: TGTGCCACCAATTCCGACAGTAGCACAGATACGCAGTATTTT.

The chain couples TRBV6-1 to TRBJ2-4; the D is unclear. The CDR3 has 12 residues. V was shortened by 2 bases and J by 8 bases, with 7 bases between the two germline ends. In germline, CDR1 is MNHNS, CDR2 SASEGT. The CDR3 sequence: CASSEIPDIQYF. The CDR3 bases are TGTGCCAGCAGTGAAATTCCCGACATTCAGTACTTC.

The chain has TRBV27 and TRBJ1-2; TRBD1 matches at 8 bases. The J segment lost 6 bases and the V segment lost 4 bases, leaving 7 bases of the junction unmatched. Germline V gene data show CDR1 as MNHEY and CDR2 as SMNVEV (reference sequence). The CDR3 has 14 amino acids. The chain's CDR3 is CASSCTWTGNGYTF. DNA of the CDR3: TGTGCCAGCAGTTGCACCTGGACAGGGAATGGCTACACCTTC.

CDR3 protein: CASSLLIPLIGYTF. CDR3 DNA sequence: TGTGCCAGCAGCCTATTGATCCCCCTGATTGGCTACACCTTC. The V call is TRBV7-6, the J call TRBJ1-2; no clear D. The CDR3 extends over 14 amino acids. Deletions cut 5 bases from V and 7 bases from J, with 17 bases between. Germline-derived CDR1 and CDR2 are SGHVS and FNYEAQ. Combining the CDR3 with reference TRBV7-6 and TRBJ1-2 gives the whole variable domain GAGVSQSPRYKVTKRGQDVALRCDPISGHVSLYWYRQALGQGPEFLTYFNYEAQQDKSGLPNDRFSAERPEGSISTLTIQRTEQRDSAMYRCASSLLIPLIGYTFGSGTRLTVV.

This clone was seen once. The V gene is TRBV10-2, the J gene TRBJ2-3; D might be TRBD1 (6 bases). CDR3 size: 14 residues. CDR1 is WSHSY and CDR2 is SAAADI in the germline V gene. The V end was cut by 6 bases, the J end by 0 bases, with 10 bases between. This CDR3 is CASRDSSSTDTQYF. The CDR3 DNA reads TGCGCCAGCAGGGACAGTTCAAGCACAGATACGCAGTATTTT.

This sequence joins TRBV3-1 (or the pseudogene TRBV3-2) and TRBJ1-2; the D gene is possibly TRBD1 (6 bases). Between the trimmed V and J ends, which lost 4 bases and 3 bases, there was a span of 15 bases. This CDR3 region has 15 residues. Germline V gene data show CDR1 as LGHDT and CDR2 as YNNKEL (reference sequence). The CDR3 loop reads CASSPAPAGDYGYTF. CDR3 sequence (DNA): TGTGCCAGCAGCCCAGCTCCGGCAGGGGACTATGGCTACACCTTC.